A single sample gave rise to the 12 T cell receptor beta chains below, sequenced in a study of shared T cell receptors in the human thymus. TCRdb's table, derived via immunoSEQ multiplex PCR, lists solely in-frame clones and lacks some. The sample shows some 700,000 clones, roughly 88% of them seen only once. This sample was also put to use in a study of human thymus T cells.

The sequencing sample was made of thymocytes. The receptors shown here come from a girl in the first two years of life with a congenital heart defect.

The chain uses TRBV19 and TRBJ2-5; unclear D gene. The V and J ends lost 10 bases and 4 bases respectively, with 16 bases between them. Germline assignment: CDR1 LNHDA and CDR2 SQIVND (reference sequence). CDR3 length equals 13 residues. In nucleotides, the CDR3 is TGTGCCACCCGAGATACAAGAGGAGAGACCCAGTACTTC. Amino acid sequence: CATRDTRGETQYF.

The chain couples TRBV29-1 to TRBJ2-5; D may be TRBD1 (6 bases). V shed 5 bases and J shed 5 bases, with 18 bases lying between them. This CDR3 has 14 residues. Looked up from germline, CDR1 is SQVTM and CDR2 is ANQGSEA. The CDR3 nucleotides read TGCAGCGTTTCCGGGACACCCCAGGAGGAGACCCAGTACTTC. Translated: CSVSGTPQEETQYF.

The rearrangement joins TRBV29-1 to TRBJ2-7; unclear D gene. The V and J ends lost 5 bases and 0 bases respectively, with 11 bases between them. This CDR3 spans 13 amino acids. CDR1 is SQVTM and CDR2 is ANQGSEA in the germline V gene. In DNA, the CDR3 is TGCAGCGTTACGCGATTGAGCTCCTACGAGCAGTACTTC. This gives the protein CSVTRLSSYEQYF.

The chain has TRBV4-1 and TRBJ1-2; D remains ambiguous. Trimming took 0 bases from V and 4 from J, leaving 18 bases between them. Germline CDR1 reads MGHRA; CDR2 reads YSYEKL. The CDR3 loop spans 17 amino acids. The CDR3 DNA reads TGCGCCAGCAGCCAAGATCGAGGAGGGCCCGACCTCTATGGCTACACCTTC. Residues: CASSQDRGGPDLYGYTF.

The chain is built from TRBV6-1 and TRBJ2-7; D not resolved. The V end was cut by 1 base, the J end by 3 bases, with 10 bases between. Germline CDR1 and CDR2: MNHNS and SASEGT. The CDR3 runs 14 residues. The CDR3 here is CASSEDRTCYEQYF. In DNA, the CDR3 is TGTGCCAGCAGTGAAGACAGAACCTGCTACGAGCAGTACTTC.

The chain couples TRBV5-1 to TRBJ2-7; TRBD1 agrees at 7 bases. V shed 4 bases, J shed 4 bases, and the junction held 14 bases outside the gene matches. The length of the CDR3 is 16 residues. Germline V CDR1 and CDR2: SGHRS, YFSETQ. The CDR3 DNA reads as TGCGCCAGCAGCCGAAACGTCGGGACAGATGTATACGAGCAGTACTTC. Its protein product is CASSRNVGTDVYEQYF.

The genes are TRBV11-2 and TRBJ1-2; 7 positions match TRBD1. Germline assignment: CDR1 SGHAT and CDR2 FQNNGV. CDR3 length equals 14 residues. V dropped 4 bases and J dropped 2; count of bases not matched to a gene: 4. The chain's CDR3 is CASSSGGQNYGYTF. The DNA for the CDR3 is TGTGCCAGCAGCTCAGGGGGACAGAACTATGGCTACACCTTC.

The V call is TRBV16, the J call TRBJ1-2; 10 nucleotides agree with TRBD1. The CDR3 contains 19 residues. Germline values: CDR1 KGHSY, CDR2 FQNENV. V was pared by 4 bases and J by 4 bases, with 18 bases of the junction left unmatched. The CDR3, as DNA: TGTGCCAGCAGCCCCCCTCAGGGACAGGGGCGGAGGGGCTCCTATGGCTACACCTTC. Translation: CASSPPQGQGRRGSYGYTF.

The CDR3 DNA reads as TGTGCCATCAGTGAGCTAGGGGGTACTGATCAGCCCCAGCATTTT. Translating it yields CAISELGGTDQPQHF. V usage is TRBV10-3 and J usage is TRBJ1-5; D may be TRBD1 (6 bases). CDR1 is ENHRY, CDR2 SYGVKD, per germline. V was cut by 2 bases and J by 5 bases, with 13 bases left in between. The CDR3 runs to 15 residues.

The V gene is TRBV29-1, the J gene TRBJ1-4, with TRBD1 identical over 10 bases. The CDR3 is 19 amino acids. V gave up 0 bases and J gave up 4 bases; unmatched junction bases: 14. CDR1 is SQVTM and CDR2 is ANQGSEA in the germline V gene. This chain's CDR3 is CSVEEAQGQGKLLNEKLFF. In DNA, the CDR3 is TGCAGCGTTGAAGAAGCCCAGGGACAGGGGAAACTGCTTAATGAAAAACTGTTTTTT.

J is TRBJ2-3 and V is TRBV5-4, with unresolved D. CDR1 SGHNT and CDR2 YYREEE come from the germline V gene (reference sequence). This CDR3 comprises 12 residues. The V gene lost 2 bases and the J gene lost 4 bases, with 5 bases spanning the gap. CDR3 region: CASSLAPDTQYF. The CDR3 region has the DNA TGTGCCAGCAGCTTAGCCCCAGATACGCAGTATTTT.

The CDR3 sequence is CASSPVRYRVLNTEAFF. The CDR3 DNA reads TGTGCCAGCTCACCAGTCCGGTATCGGGTCTTGAACACTGAAGCTTTCTTT. This chain connects TRBV18 to TRBJ1-1; D gene ambiguous. There are 17 residues in the CDR3. Looked up from germline, CDR1 is KGHSH and CDR2 is LQKENI. The V and J ends lost 2 bases and 0 bases respectively, with 16 bases between them.